This T cell receptor beta chain stems from a study of tumor-infiltrating lymphocytes in oesophageal squamous cell carcinoma. TCRdb fed the PCR reads into MiXCR, producing one record per CDR3 protein. Here the sample spans approximately 10,000 distinct CDR3 sequences, around half being singletons. V was pared by 7 bases and J by 11 bases, with 14 bases between. The CDR3 sequence is 11 residues long. Germline V gene lookup returns CDR1 MNHNS and CDR2 SASEGT. The chain has TRBV6-1 and TRBJ1-1, with D possibly matching TRBD1 (5 bases). The sequence was obtained from a male donor with esophageal squamous cell carcinoma. The sequencing input was esophageal tumor tissue. The CDR3 reads CASTGRYRAFF. CDR3 DNA: TGTGCCAGCACAGGGAGGTATAGGGCTTTCTTT.